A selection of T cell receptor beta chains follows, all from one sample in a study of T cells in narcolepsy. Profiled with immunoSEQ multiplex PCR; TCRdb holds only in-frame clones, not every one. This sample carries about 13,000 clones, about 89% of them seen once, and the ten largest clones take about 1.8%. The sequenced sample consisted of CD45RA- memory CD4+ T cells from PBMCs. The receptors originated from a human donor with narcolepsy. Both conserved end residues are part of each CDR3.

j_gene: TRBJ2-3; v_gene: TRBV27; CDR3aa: CASSLAGGFDTQYF
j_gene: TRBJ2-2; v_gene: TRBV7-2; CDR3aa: CASSGSGGYTGELFF
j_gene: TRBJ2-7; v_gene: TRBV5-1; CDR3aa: CASSLDGSGRSPEQYF
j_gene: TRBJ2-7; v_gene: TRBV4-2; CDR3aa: CASSQVRLSGSSYEQYF
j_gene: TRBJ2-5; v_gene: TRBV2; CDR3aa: CASSEGAGGRETQYF
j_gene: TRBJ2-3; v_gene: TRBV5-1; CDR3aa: CASSLAVGEDTQYF
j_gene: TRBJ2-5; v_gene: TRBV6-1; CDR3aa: CASRLSGQHQETQYF
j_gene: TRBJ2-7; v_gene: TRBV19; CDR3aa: CASSFRQGASYEQYF
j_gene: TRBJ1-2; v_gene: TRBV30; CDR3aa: CAWSKGANYGYTF
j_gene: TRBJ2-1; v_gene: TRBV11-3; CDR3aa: CASSSYPGLAGEQFF
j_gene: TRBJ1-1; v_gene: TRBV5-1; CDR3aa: CASSRDQGTPNTEAFF
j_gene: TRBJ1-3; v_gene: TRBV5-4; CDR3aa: CASSPPGRNTIYF
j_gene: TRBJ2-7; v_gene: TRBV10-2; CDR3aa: CASRGIRPGQREQYF
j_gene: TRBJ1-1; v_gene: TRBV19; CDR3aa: CASSIPGVDTEAFF
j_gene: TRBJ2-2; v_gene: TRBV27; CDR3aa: CASSSGTSAGTGELFF
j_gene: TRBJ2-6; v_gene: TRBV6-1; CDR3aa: CASSESTAFLGANVLTF
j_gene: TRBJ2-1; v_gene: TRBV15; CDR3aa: CATTLRLGGSIEQFF
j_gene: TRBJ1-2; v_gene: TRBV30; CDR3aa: CAWGATGATWYGYTF
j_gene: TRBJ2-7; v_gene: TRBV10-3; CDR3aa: CAIRGGTGGYEQYF
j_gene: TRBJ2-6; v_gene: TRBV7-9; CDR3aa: CASSLGQGRSGANVLTF
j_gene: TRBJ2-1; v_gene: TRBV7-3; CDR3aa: CASSLSSTSTNNEQFF
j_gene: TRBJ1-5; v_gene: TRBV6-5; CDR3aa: CASSYSRMNQPQHF
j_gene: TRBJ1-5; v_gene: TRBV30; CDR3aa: CAWRQTGENQPQHF
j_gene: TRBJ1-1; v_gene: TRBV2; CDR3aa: CASIQDRLNTEAFF
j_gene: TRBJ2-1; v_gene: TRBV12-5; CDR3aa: CASGLQVSGGSYNEQFF
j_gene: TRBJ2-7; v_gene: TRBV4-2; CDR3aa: CASSPSGPSSYEQYF
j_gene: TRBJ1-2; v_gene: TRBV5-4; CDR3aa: CASSLGTDNGYTF
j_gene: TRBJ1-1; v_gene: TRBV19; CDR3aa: CATNGGAGNTEAFF
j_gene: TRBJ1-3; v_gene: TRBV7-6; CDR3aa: CASSMSSGNTIYF
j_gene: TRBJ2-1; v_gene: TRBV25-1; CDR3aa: CASSEEGQGAYGEQFF
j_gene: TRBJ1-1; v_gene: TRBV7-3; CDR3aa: CASSLTPRGTEAFF
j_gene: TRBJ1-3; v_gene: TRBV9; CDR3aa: CASSVASSPFLGNTIYF
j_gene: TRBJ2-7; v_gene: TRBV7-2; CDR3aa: CASSLGDRRTYEQYF
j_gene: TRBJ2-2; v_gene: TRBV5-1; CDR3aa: CASSLLFLGGNTGELFF
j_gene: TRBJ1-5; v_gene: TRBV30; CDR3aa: CAWSAGDGQPQHF
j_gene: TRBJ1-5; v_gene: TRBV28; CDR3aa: CASSLRADQPQHF
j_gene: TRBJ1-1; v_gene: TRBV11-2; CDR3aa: CASSWAENTEAFF
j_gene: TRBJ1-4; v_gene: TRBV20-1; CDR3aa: CSVEFGEKLFF
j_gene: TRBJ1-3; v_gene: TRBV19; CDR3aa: CASSIDRTGDPSGNTIYF
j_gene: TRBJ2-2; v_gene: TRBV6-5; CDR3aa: CASSFGTGELFF
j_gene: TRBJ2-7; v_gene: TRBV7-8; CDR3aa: CASTSWGGRAYEQYF
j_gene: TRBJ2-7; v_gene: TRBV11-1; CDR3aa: CASSSGLAGGEQYF
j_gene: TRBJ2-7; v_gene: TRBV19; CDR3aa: CASGERRQGTYEQYF